Sequencing of this TCR beta chain was carried out in a study of cytomegalovirus exposure and HLA in healthy donors. Study results and limitations: Later genetic work tied a missense DCLRE1C variant to beta-chain V and J trimming. CMV serostatus stood as the only immune exposure information on hand. It was reported that the classifier diagnosed cytomegalovirus status with high specificity and sensitivity in both the original and validation cohorts.

Primers: 60 Vbeta forward and 13 Jbeta reverse. Data came from immunoSEQ multiplex PCR; TCRdb stores just in-frame clones and leaves some out. The sample has 140,000 or so clones, around 67% seen once. This CDR3 has 17 residues. Germline CDR1 is ENHRY and CDR2 is SYGVKD. Between the trimmed V and J ends, which lost 0 bases and 4 bases, there was a span of 18 bases. As concerns this clone: As yet, its antigen is unknown.

The sequence derives from a man younger than 35 in good health and CMV-seropositive. Sequencing input: PBMCs. V usage is TRBV10-3 and J usage is TRBJ1-1; no reliable D call. Written as DNA, the CDR3 is TGTGCCATCAGTGAGTCGGATAACTACCCGATGGCCACTGAAGCTTTCTTT. It codes for CAISESDNYPMATEAFF.